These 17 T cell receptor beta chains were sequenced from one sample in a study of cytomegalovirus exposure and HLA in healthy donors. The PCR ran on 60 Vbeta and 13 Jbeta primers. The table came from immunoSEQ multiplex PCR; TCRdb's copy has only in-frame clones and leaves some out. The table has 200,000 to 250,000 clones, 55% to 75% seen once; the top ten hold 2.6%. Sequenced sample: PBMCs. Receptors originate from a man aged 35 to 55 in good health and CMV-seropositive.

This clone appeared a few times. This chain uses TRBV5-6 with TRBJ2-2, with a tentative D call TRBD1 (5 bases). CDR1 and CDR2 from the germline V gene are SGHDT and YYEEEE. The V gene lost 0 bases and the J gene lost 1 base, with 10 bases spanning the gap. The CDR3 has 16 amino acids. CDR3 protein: CASSLAGQGNTGELFF. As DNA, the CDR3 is TGTGCCAGCAGCTTGGCGGGCCAGGGGAACACCGGGGAGCTGTTTTTT.

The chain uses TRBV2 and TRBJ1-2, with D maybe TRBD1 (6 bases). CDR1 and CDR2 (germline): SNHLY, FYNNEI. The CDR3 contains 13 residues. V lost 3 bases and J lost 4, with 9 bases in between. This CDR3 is CASSDGDIYGYTF. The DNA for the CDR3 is TGTGCCAGCAGTGATGGGGACATCTATGGCTACACCTTC.

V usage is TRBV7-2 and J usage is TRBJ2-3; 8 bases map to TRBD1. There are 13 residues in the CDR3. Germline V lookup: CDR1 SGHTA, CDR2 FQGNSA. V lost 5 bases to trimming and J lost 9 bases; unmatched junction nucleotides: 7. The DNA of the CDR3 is TGTGCCAGCAGCATCTCTCGACAGGGGACGCAGTATTTT. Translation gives CASSISRQGTQYF.

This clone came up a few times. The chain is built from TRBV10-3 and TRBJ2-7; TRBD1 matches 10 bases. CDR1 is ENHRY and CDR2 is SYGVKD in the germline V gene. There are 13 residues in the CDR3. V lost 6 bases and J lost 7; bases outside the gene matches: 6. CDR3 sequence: CAIRDRGNEEQYF. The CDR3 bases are TGTGCCATCAGGGACAGGGGGAATGAAGAGCAGTACTTC.

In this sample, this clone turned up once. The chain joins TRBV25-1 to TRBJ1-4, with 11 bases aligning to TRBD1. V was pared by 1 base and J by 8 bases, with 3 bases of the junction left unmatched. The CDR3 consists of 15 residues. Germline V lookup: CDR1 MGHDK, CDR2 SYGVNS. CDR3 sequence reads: CASSELGQGEEKLFF. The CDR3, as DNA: TGTGCCAGCAGTGAATTGGGACAGGGGGAAGAAAAACTGTTTTTT. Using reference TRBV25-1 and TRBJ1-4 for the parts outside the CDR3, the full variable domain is EADIYQTPRYLVIGTGKKITLECSQTMGHDKMYWYQQDPGMELHLIHYSYGVNSTEKGDLSSESTVSRIRTEHFPLTLESARPSHTSQYLCASSELGQGEEKLFFGSGTQLSVL.

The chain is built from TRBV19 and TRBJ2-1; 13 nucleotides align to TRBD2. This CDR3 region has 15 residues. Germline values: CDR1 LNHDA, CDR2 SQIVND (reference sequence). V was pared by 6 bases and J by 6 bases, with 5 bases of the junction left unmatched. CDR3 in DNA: TGTGCCAGTAGATCACTAGCGGGGGGGAGCAATGAGCAGTTCTTC. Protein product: CASRSLAGGSNEQFF.

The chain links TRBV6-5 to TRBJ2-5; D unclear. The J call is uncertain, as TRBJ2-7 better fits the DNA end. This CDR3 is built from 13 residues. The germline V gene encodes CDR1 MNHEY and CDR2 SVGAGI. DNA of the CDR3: TGTGCCAGCAGCCGACAAGGCATCTACGAGCAGTACTTC. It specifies CASSRQGIYEQYF.

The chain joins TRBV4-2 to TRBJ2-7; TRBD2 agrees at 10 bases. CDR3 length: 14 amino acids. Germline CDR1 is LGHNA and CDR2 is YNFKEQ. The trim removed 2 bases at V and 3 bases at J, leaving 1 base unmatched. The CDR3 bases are TGTGCCAGCAGCCAAAGCGGGGGGGACTACGAGCAGTACTTC. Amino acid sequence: CASSQSGGDYEQYF.

The CDR3 DNA reads as TGTGCCAGCAGCCCAGGGAGCGGGGATTCACCCCTCCACTTT. It specifies CASSPGSGDSPLHF. This rearrangement joins TRBV5-6 to TRBJ1-6, with a weak D call TRBD1 (5 bases). The V end lost 4 bases, the J end lost 8 bases, and 13 bases lay between the germline ends. The CDR3 runs 14 residues. CDR1 is SGHDT, CDR2 YYEEEE, per germline.

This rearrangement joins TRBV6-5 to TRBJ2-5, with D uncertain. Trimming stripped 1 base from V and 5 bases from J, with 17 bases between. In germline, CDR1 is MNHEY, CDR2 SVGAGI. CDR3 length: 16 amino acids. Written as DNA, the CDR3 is TGTGCCAGCAGTTACTTTTACACTAACGCAGAGGAGACCCAGTACTTC. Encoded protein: CASSYFYTNAEETQYF.

As DNA, the CDR3 is TGTGCCAGCAGGCCCGCCCGTGGCGGGGGCATCACCGGGGAGCTGTTTTTT. Translating gives CASRPARGGGITGELFF. The V call is TRBV9, the J call TRBJ2-2, with a tentative D call TRBD2 (7 bases). Germline loops: CDR1 SGDLS, CDR2 YYNGEE. V was cut by 5 bases and J by 4 bases, with 21 bases left in between. The CDR3 is 17 residues long.

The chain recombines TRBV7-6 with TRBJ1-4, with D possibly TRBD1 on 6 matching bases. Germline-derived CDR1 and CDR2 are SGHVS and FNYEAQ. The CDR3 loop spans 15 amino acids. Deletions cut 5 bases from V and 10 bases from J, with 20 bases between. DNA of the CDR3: TGTGCCAGCAGCCAAACAGGGCCCGAGTACGGAAAACTGTTTTTT. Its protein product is CASSQTGPEYGKLFF.

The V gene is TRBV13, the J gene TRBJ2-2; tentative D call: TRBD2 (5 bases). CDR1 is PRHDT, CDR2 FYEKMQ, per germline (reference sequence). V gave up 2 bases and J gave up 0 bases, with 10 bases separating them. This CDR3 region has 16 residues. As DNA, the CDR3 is TGTGCCAGCAGCTTATTAGGACTGACGAACACCGGGGAGCTGTTTTTT. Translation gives CASSLLGLTNTGELFF.

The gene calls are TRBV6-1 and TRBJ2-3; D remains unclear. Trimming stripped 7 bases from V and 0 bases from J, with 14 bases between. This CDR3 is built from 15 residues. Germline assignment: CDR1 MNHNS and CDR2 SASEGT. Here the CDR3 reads CASKTTPFSTDTQYF. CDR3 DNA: TGTGCCAGCAAAACCACACCCTTTAGCACAGATACGCAGTATTTT.

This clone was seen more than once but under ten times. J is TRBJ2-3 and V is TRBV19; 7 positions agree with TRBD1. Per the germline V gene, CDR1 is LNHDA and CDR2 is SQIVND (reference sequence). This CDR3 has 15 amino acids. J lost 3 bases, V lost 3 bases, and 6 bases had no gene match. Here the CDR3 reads CASSIISTGTDTQYF. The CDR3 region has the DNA TGTGCCAGTAGTATCATATCGACAGGGACAGATACGCAGTATTTT.

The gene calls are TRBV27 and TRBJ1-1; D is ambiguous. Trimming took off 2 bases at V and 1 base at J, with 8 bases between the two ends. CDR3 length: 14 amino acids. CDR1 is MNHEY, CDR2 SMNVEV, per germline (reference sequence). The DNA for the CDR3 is TGTGCCAGCAGTTTAGGGCCAACGAACACTGAAGCTTTCTTT. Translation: CASSLGPTNTEAFF.

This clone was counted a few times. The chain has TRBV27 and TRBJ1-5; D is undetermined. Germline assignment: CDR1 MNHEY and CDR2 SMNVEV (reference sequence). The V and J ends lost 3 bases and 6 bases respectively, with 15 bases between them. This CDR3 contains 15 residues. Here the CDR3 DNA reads TGTGCCAGCAGTTTGGTGCGGGGAGTGTCTCAGCCCCAGCATTTT. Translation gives CASSLVRGVSQPQHF.